Below are 25 T cell receptor beta chains sequenced from a single sample in a study of cytomegalovirus exposure and HLA in healthy donors. In the PCR, 60 Vbeta and 13 Jbeta primers were used. Repertoires were generated with immunoSEQ multiplex PCR, while TCRdb's copy carries only in-frame clones and drops some. The repertoire holds 99,000 or so clones, 65% to 90% seen once, with roughly 6.9% in the top ten. Sequenced sample: PBMCs. The receptors stem from a man aged 25-40 years in good health and CMV-seropositive.

This clone was observed once. The chain carries TRBV4-3 and TRBJ1-1; 7 bases map to TRBD1. The CDR3 has 16 residues. CDR1 LGHNA and CDR2 YSLEER come from the germline V gene. With V trimmed by 0 bases and J by 1 base, 5 bases remained unmatched. The CDR3 bases are TGCGCCAGCAGCCAAGACTATAGGGGGCAGAACACTGAAGCTTTCTTT. Its translation: CASSQDYRGQNTEAFF.

This clone has only one observation. V and J are TRBV5-5 and TRBJ1-4; D remains ambiguous. V lost 1 base, J lost 5 bases, and 15 bases lay in between. This CDR3 has 16 residues. CDR1 and CDR2 (germline): SGHKS, YYEKEE (reference sequence). This CDR3 reads CASSLPTGMGNEKLFF. The DNA of the CDR3 is TGTGCCAGCAGCTTGCCGACGGGGATGGGAAATGAAAAACTGTTTTTT.

The chain links TRBV7-3 to TRBJ2-2; 7 bases match TRBD1. The ends lost 4 bases at V and 3 bases at J; junction bases unmatched: 2. The CDR3 spans 14 residues. The germline V gene has CDR1 SGHTA and CDR2 FQGTGA. This CDR3 is CASSSTGDTGELFF. CDR3 nucleotide sequence: TGTGCCAGCAGCTCCACAGGGGACACCGGGGAGCTGTTTTTT.

The genes are TRBV7-9 and TRBJ1-1; TRBD1 agrees at 10 bases. The V and J ends lost 3 bases and 2 bases, in that order; junction bases with no gene match: 6. This CDR3 has 16 residues. Germline values: CDR1 SEHNR, CDR2 FQNEAQ (reference sequence). As DNA, the CDR3 is TGTGCCAGCAGCTTTGGGACAGGGGTTGGAAACACTGAAGCTTTCTTT. Translation: CASSFGTGVGNTEAFF. Complete variable domain (other parts from reference TRBV7-9 and TRBJ1-1): DTGVSQNPRHKITKRGQNVTFRCDPISEHNRLYWYRQTLGQGPEFLTYFQNEAQLEKSRLLSDRFSAERPKGSFSTLEIQRTEQGDSAMYLCASSFGTGVGNTEAFFGQGTRLTVV.

The rearrangement links TRBV6-1 to TRBJ2-1; possibly TRBD1 for D (5 bases). CDR3 length equals 12 residues. Germline lookup yields CDR1 MNHNS and CDR2 SASEGT. V was clipped by 5 bases and J by 8 bases, with 10 bases between them. DNA of the CDR3: TGTGCCAGCAGTCCCTCAGGGCATGAGCAGTTCTTC. Translated: CASSPSGHEQFF.

V is TRBV28 and J is TRBJ1-1; 8 bases match TRBD1. This CDR3 is 15 amino acids long. Germline values: CDR1 MDHEN, CDR2 SYDVKM. V shed 6 bases, J shed 8 bases, and the junction held 14 bases outside the gene matches. The CDR3 DNA follows: TGTGCCAGCAGCCTCCCCGGCAGGGGGCAGTGGGAAGCTTTCTTT. Amino acid sequence: CASSLPGRGQWEAFF. The full variable domain, completed using reference TRBV28 and TRBJ1-1, is DVKVTQSSRYLVKRTGEKVFLECVQDMDHENMFWYRQDPGLGLRLIYFSYDVKMKEKGDIPEGYSVSREKKERFSLILESASTNQTSMYLCASSLPGRGQWEAFFGQGTRLTVV.

The chain recombines TRBV28 with TRBJ1-1, with a possible D match to TRBD1 (6 bases). Trimming stripped 4 bases from V and 2 bases from J, with 14 bases between. The length of the CDR3 is 15 residues. Looked up from germline, CDR1 is MDHEN and CDR2 is SYDVKM. In DNA, the CDR3 is TGTGCCAGCAGTTCACAGGGAAGGCCTAACACTGAAGCTTTCTTT. This translates into CASSSQGRPNTEAFF.

The J gene is TRBJ1-1, the V gene TRBV6-1; D is uncertain. This CDR3 comprises 13 residues. Looked up from germline, CDR1 is MNHNS and CDR2 is SASEGT. Trimming took off 7 bases at V and 1 base at J, with 10 bases between the two ends. The DNA of the CDR3 is TGTGCCAGCACCAGAGAGGGGAACACTGAAGCTTTCTTT. It specifies CASTREGNTEAFF.

The chain is built from TRBV30 and TRBJ2-7; D is unclear. Germline V gene lookup returns CDR1 GTSNPN and CDR2 SVGIG (reference sequence). Trimming cost V 0 bases and J 6 bases, with 6 bases left between them. The CDR3 sequence is 11 residues long. The chain's CDR3 is CAWSVLREQYF. CDR3 sequence (DNA): TGTGCCTGGAGTGTACTCCGCGAGCAGTACTTC.

The chain carries TRBV5-1 and TRBJ2-7, with D possibly TRBD2 on 6 matching bases. This CDR3 is 16 amino acids long. Germline loops: CDR1 SGHRS, CDR2 YFSETQ. V lost 0 bases, J lost 4 bases, and 17 bases lay in between. The CDR3 DNA reads as TGCGCCAGCAGCTTGGGGGACGGGGCGGGGTTTTACGAGCAGTACTTC. It yields the protein CASSLGDGAGFYEQYF.

This chain connects TRBV14 to TRBJ1-2; tentative D call: TRBD1 (5 bases). This CDR3 is 14 amino acids long. CDR1 and CDR2 from the germline V gene are SGHDN and FVKESK. V shed 2 bases and J shed 4 bases, with 11 bases lying between them. CDR3 bases: TGTGCCAGCAGCCAAACACTTCAGGGCTATGGCTACACCTTC. Encoded protein: CASSQTLQGYGYTF.

The chain carries TRBV19 and TRBJ2-7, with D possibly matching TRBD1 (7 bases). The V and J ends lost 6 bases and 2 bases respectively, with 17 bases between them. The CDR3 extends over 15 amino acids. CDR1 LNHDA and CDR2 SQIVND come from the germline V gene (reference sequence). This chain's CDR3 is CASREGAALTYEQYF. CDR3 DNA: TGTGCCAGTAGGGAGGGGGCGGCCTTAACCTACGAGCAGTACTTC.

V is TRBV6-5 and J is TRBJ2-5, with D tentatively TRBD1 (6 bases). The J call is doubtful: the DNA matches TRBJ2-7 better. The germline gives CDR1 MNHEY, CDR2 SVGAGI. This CDR3 comprises 12 residues. The CDR3 sequence is CASSSQGYEQYF. CDR3 DNA sequence: TGTGCCAGCAGTTCCCAGGGGTACGAGCAGTACTTC.

This chain connects TRBV30 to TRBJ2-7; a possible D gene is TRBD2 (5 bases). The CDR3 is 15 residues long. Germline-derived CDR1 and CDR2 are GTSNPN and SVGIG (reference sequence). V lost 0 bases, J lost 0 bases, and 12 bases lay in between. This CDR3 is CAWSVHPGSSYEQYF. DNA of the CDR3: TGTGCCTGGAGTGTACACCCGGGGAGCTCCTACGAGCAGTACTTC. The entire variable domain, with the rest obtained from reference TRBV30 and TRBJ2-7, is as follows: SQTIHQWPATLVQPVGSPLSLECTVEGTSNPNLYWYRQAAGRGLQLLFYSVGIGQISSEVPQNLSASRPQDRQFILSSKKLLLSDSGFYLCAWSVHPGSSYEQYFGPGTRLTVT.

V gene TRBV6-1 combines with J gene TRBJ2-7, with D possibly matching TRBD1 (5 bases). Per germline, CDR1 MNHNS and CDR2 SASEGT. V lost 4 bases, J lost 3 bases, and 13 bases lay in between. CDR3 length: 14 amino acids. CDR3 residues: CASSVGRADYEQYF. In DNA, the CDR3 is TGTGCCAGCAGTGTGGGCAGGGCAGACTACGAGCAGTACTTC.

CDR3 loop: CVRSPGQKGNEQFF. Written as DNA, the CDR3 is TGTGTCAGAAGCCCAGGACAGAAGGGAAATGAGCAGTTCTTC. The chain combines TRBV7-5 with TRBJ2-1; TRBD1 was called by the table and not checked on the DNA. TRBV7-5 is flagged as a pseudogene. The CDR3 spans 14 residues.

The J gene is TRBJ1-4, the V gene TRBV11-3, with 8 bases aligning to TRBD1. Per the germline V gene, CDR1 is SGHNT and CDR2 is YENEEA. CDR3 length equals 14 residues. Trimming removed 4 bases from V and 3 bases from J; junction bases left unmatched: 1. CDR3 sequence: CASSSGGPNEKLFF. In DNA, the CDR3 is TGTGCCAGCAGCTCAGGGGGCCCTAATGAAAAACTGTTTTTT.

The chain uses TRBV6-6 and TRBJ1-5; TRBD1 matches 7 bases. V was clipped by 4 bases and J by 9 bases; unmatched bases: 12. Germline loops: CDR1 MNHNY, CDR2 SVGAGI (reference sequence). The CDR3 extends over 15 amino acids. CDR3 loop: CASSSAQGVDRPQHF. The CDR3 DNA is TGTGCCAGCAGTTCGGCCCAGGGGGTTGATCGGCCCCAGCATTTT.

This chain joins TRBV5-1 and TRBJ2-3; D gene ambiguous. The germline gives CDR1 SGHRS, CDR2 YFSETQ. Trimming stripped 2 bases from V and 4 bases from J, with 11 bases between. The CDR3 covers 14 residues. DNA for the CDR3: TGCGCCAGCAGCTTTGCCCAGAGCGCAGATACGCAGTATTTT. It specifies CASSFAQSADTQYF.

V and J are TRBV30 and TRBJ2-1, with TRBD2 identical over 14 bases. This CDR3 contains 18 residues. The germline V gene has CDR1 GTSNPN and CDR2 SVGIG (reference sequence). Trimming at V came to 3 bases and at J to 6 bases, leaving 13 bases not matched to a gene. The CDR3 nucleotides are TGTGCCTGGAGCGGAAGACTAGCGGGGGGGCCTTTGAGCAATGAGCAGTTCTTC. Amino acids: CAWSGRLAGGPLSNEQFF.

The chain couples TRBV14 to TRBJ2-7; D is uncertain. This CDR3 spans 14 amino acids. Trimming removed 1 base at V and 0 bases at J, with 7 bases between. In germline, CDR1 is SGHDN, CDR2 FVKESK. As DNA, the CDR3 is TGTGCCAGCAGCCAAGGGGCAGGCTCCTACGAGCAGTACTTC. This sequence encodes CASSQGAGSYEQYF.

J is TRBJ2-5 and V is TRBV5-3, with a possible D match to TRBD2 (6 bases). TRBV5-3 is treated as an ORF (open reading frame) with a function not yet certain. V shed 8 bases and J shed 5 bases, with 16 bases lying between them. The CDR3 extends over 13 amino acids. In DNA, the CDR3 is TGTGCCAGGGCGCAGGGCGGGGAGGAGACCCAGTACTTC. Translating it yields CARAQGGEETQYF.

The V call is TRBV7-6, the J call TRBJ2-3, with a tentative D call TRBD1 (6 bases). The CDR3 consists of 15 residues. V was clipped by 5 bases and J by 6 bases, with 18 bases between them. The germline CDR1 and CDR2 sequences are SGHVS and FNYEAQ. This CDR3 reads CASSLELGTTDTQYF. CDR3 nucleotide sequence: TGTGCCAGCAGCCTAGAGCTTGGGACAACCGATACGCAGTATTTT.

The rearrangement uses TRBV6-1 and TRBJ1-1, with 10 bases identical to TRBD1. Germline lookup yields CDR1 MNHNS and CDR2 SASEGT. The CDR3 is made up of 15 amino acids. Unmatched junction bases numbered 1, after V lost 2 bases and J lost 1 base. The CDR3 DNA sequence: TGTGCCAGCAGTGAATGGGACAGGGGGAACACTGAAGCTTTCTTT. It codes for CASSEWDRGNTEAFF.

The chain carries TRBV13 and TRBJ2-6; tentative D call: TRBD1 (5 bases). Germline V gene lookup returns CDR1 PRHDT and CDR2 FYEKMQ (reference sequence). V lost 5 bases to trimming and J lost 2 bases, with 13 bases between them. The CDR3 is 16 residues long. CDR3 residues: CASSNPGSTGANVLTF. The CDR3 DNA reads TGTGCCAGCAGCAACCCAGGGTCCACTGGGGCCAACGTCCTGACTTTC.